This passage covers 17 T cell receptor beta chains from one sample sequenced in a study of PD-1 blockade in classical Hodgkin lymphoma. The time point denotes: cycle 4 day 1 (C4D1), after five to seven weeks of nivolumab. No patient escaped relapse after autologous stem cell transplantation, and brentuximab vedotin exposure varied. Sequenced by immunoSEQ multiplex PCR; TCRdb stores in-frame clones only, minus some. The sample includes under 25,000 clones, less than 85% of them seen just once. This specimen was peripheral blood mononuclear cells (PBMCs), taken before the fourth cycle of nivolumab. The receptors derive from a human donor with classical Hodgkin lymphoma.

The V call is TRBV7-9, the J call TRBJ2-5; 7 bases line up with TRBD1. The V gene's germline CDR1 is SEHNR and CDR2 FQNEAQ (reference sequence). The ends lost 3 bases at V and 4 bases at J; junction bases unmatched: 5. The CDR3 length is 14 residues. The CDR3: CASSFSDRVETQYF. The CDR3 nucleotides read TGTGCCAGCAGCTTCTCAGACAGGGTAGAGACCCAGTACTTC.

The chain uses TRBV12-5 and TRBJ1-1, with D perhaps matching TRBD1 (6 bases). This CDR3 has 15 residues. In germline, CDR1 is LGHNT, CDR2 FRNRAP. Trimming removed 6 bases at V and 5 bases at J, with 19 bases between. CDR3 region: CASGRLTGQGTEAFF. CDR3 bases: TGTGCTAGTGGCCGCCTTACAGGGCAGGGGACTGAAGCTTTCTTT.

The genes are TRBV13 and TRBJ2-5; a possible D gene is TRBD1 (5 bases). Trimming took off 8 bases at V and 1 base at J, with 11 bases between the two ends. This CDR3 region has 13 residues. Germline V CDR1 and CDR2: PRHDT, FYEKMQ (reference sequence). CDR3 region: CASWGLGQETQYF. The DNA of the CDR3 is TGTGCCAGCTGGGGCTTGGGCCAAGAGACCCAGTACTTC.

V gene TRBV19 combines with J gene TRBJ2-6; D is undetermined. The CDR3 extends over 14 amino acids. CDR1 LNHDA and CDR2 SQIVND come from the germline V gene (reference sequence). V was trimmed by 8 bases and J by 1 base, leaving 9 bases between them. CDR3 protein: CASGASSGANVLTF. CDR3 DNA sequence: TGTGCCAGTGGAGCGTCATCTGGGGCCAACGTCCTGACTTTC.

The genes are TRBV14 and TRBJ2-7; D is unresolved. This CDR3 is built from 14 residues. From germline, CDR1 is SGHDN and CDR2 FVKESK. Trimming cost V 4 bases and J 0 bases, with 10 bases left between them. CDR3 DNA sequence: TGTGCCAGCAGCCCCCTCGAAACCTCCTACGAGCAGTACTTC. Translated: CASSPLETSYEQYF.

The rearrangement links TRBV29-1 to TRBJ1-2, with unresolved D. V was clipped by 6 bases and J by 0 bases, with 8 bases between them. The V gene's germline CDR1 is SQVTM and CDR2 ANQGSEA. CDR3 length equals 12 residues. This chain's CDR3 is CSVQLTNYGYTF. The CDR3 DNA is TGCAGCGTACAGCTTACTAACTATGGCTACACCTTC.

This chain's CDR3 is CATSPRQGGNEKLFF. In nucleotides, the CDR3 is TGTGCCACCAGCCCCAGACAGGGAGGCAATGAAAAACTGTTTTTT. V and J are TRBV15 and TRBJ1-4; 7 bases are a match to TRBD1. CDR1 is LNHNV, CDR2 YYDKDF, per germline (reference sequence). The CDR3 spans 15 residues. The J segment lost 5 bases and the V segment lost 5 bases, leaving 8 bases of the junction unmatched.

In the case of this clone: This sample also contains other DNA sequences that code for the same CDR3. This chain uses TRBV13 with TRBJ2-3; 11 bases are a match to TRBD2. The CDR3 runs 14 residues. V dropped 6 bases and J dropped 6; count of bases not matched to a gene: 5. CDR1 and CDR2 (germline): PRHDT, FYEKMQ (reference sequence). The CDR3 nucleotides are TGTGCCAGCAGTCCCTGGACTAGCGGGGATACGCAGTATTTT. It encodes CASSPWTSGDTQYF.

The V and J genes are TRBV20-1 and TRBJ1-4, with 10 bases identical to TRBD1. The CDR3 runs to 11 residues. From germline, CDR1 is DFQATT and CDR2 SNEGSKA (reference sequence). V gave up 3 bases and J gave up 17 bases; unmatched junction bases: 6. The CDR3 coding sequence is TGCAGTGCTAGTATCCGGACAGGGGGATTTTTT. Residues: CSASIRTGGFF.

Only a few counts were recorded for this clone. V gene TRBV27 combines with J gene TRBJ2-5; 8 bases align to TRBD2. Germline loops: CDR1 MNHEY, CDR2 SMNVEV (reference sequence). The CDR3 runs to 15 residues. The J segment lost 6 bases and the V segment lost 6 bases, leaving 12 bases of the junction unmatched. The CDR3: CASSLVAGGWKTQYF. For the CDR3, the DNA is TGTGCCAGCAGCCTTGTCGCGGGAGGCTGGAAGACCCAGTACTTC.

V is TRBV19 and J is TRBJ2-1, with 11 positions matching TRBD2. With 6 bases clipped from V and 4 bases from J, the junction kept 5 bases outside the gene matches. CDR3 length equals 15 residues. The germline gives CDR1 LNHDA, CDR2 SQIVND (reference sequence). The CDR3 reads CASRTLAGAYNEQFF. The CDR3 DNA reads TGTGCCAGTAGGACACTAGCGGGGGCATACAATGAGCAGTTCTTC.

This clone was observed a handful of times. This sequence joins TRBV5-1 and TRBJ2-1, with TRBD1 identical over 9 bases. The CDR3 is made up of 15 amino acids. Looked up from germline, CDR1 is SGHRS and CDR2 is YFSETQ. V shed 0 bases and J 10 bases; nucleotides not matched to a gene: 8. DNA for the CDR3: TGCGCCAGCAGCTTGGTGGTGGGACAGGGAAACGAGCAGTTCTTC. The encoded protein is CASSLVVGQGNEQFF.

The chain is built from TRBV6-1 and TRBJ1-5, with D perhaps TRBD1 (6 bases). Germline V gene sequence: CDR1 MNHNS, CDR2 SASEGT. Trimming left V 8 bases short and J 9 bases short, with 17 bases between. There are 13 residues in the CDR3. The CDR3 protein is CASEAGALRPQHF. The CDR3 DNA reads as TGTGCCAGCGAAGCAGGGGCCTTAAGGCCCCAGCATTTT.

This clone ranks as large. The chain uses TRBV10-3 and TRBJ1-6; D is undetermined. This CDR3 is 14 amino acids long. V shed 6 bases and J shed 8 bases, with 14 bases lying between them. Germline V CDR1 and CDR2: ENHRY, SYGVKD. The CDR3 sequence: CAIRLGLLDSPLHF. The CDR3 bases are TGTGCCATCAGGTTAGGCCTTCTTGATTCACCCCTCCACTTT.

V usage is TRBV7-2 and J usage is TRBJ2-3; 8 bases are a match to TRBD2. Germline V CDR1 and CDR2: SGHTA, FQGNSA. CDR3 length: 14 amino acids. The J segment lost 4 bases and the V segment lost 1 base, leaving 1 base of the junction unmatched. This chain's CDR3 is CASSLVAGPDTQYF. CDR3 in DNA: TGTGCCAGCAGCTTAGTAGCGGGGCCAGATACGCAGTATTTT.

The chain couples TRBV6-1 to TRBJ1-1; TRBD1 might be the D (6 bases). From germline, CDR1 is MNHNS and CDR2 SASEGT. Trimming pared 6 bases from V and 11 bases from J, leaving 13 bases between. This CDR3 comprises 11 residues. CDR3 nucleotide sequence: TGTGCCAGCAGGAGGACAGTGGGTGCTTTCTTT. This codes for CASRRTVGAFF.

This chain uses TRBV6-1 with TRBJ2-1, with 10 bases identical to TRBD2. Germline loops: CDR1 MNHNS, CDR2 SASEGT. V shed 4 bases and J 4 bases; nucleotides not matched to a gene: 7. The CDR3 consists of 16 residues. The CDR3 nucleotides read TGTGCCAGCAGTGTGTCTAGCGGGAGCCCGTACAATGAGCAGTTCTTC. Translating it yields CASSVSSGSPYNEQFF.